This T cell receptor beta chain stems from a study of T cell responses to AZD1222 COVID-19 vaccine. As to this clone: The antigen remains undetermined.

The CDR3 is 17 residues long. The V and J ends lost 4 bases and 1 base, in that order; junction bases with no gene match: 10. Per the germline V gene, CDR1 is SEHNR and CDR2 is FQNEAQ (reference sequence). TCRdb's table, derived via immunoSEQ multiplex PCR, lists solely in-frame clones and lacks some. The sample has more than 95,000 clones, approximately 85% seen once. Whole-study results and caveats: Donors, mostly white British, included more females; clonal diversity was possibly underestimated. Two AZD1222 doses significantly raised spike-specific TCR breadth and depth over controls. Repertoire sampling was restricted to post-peak T cell response timepoints.

Timing groups of about 4 and about 12 weeks for second doses were pooled. V gene TRBV7-9 combines with J gene TRBJ2-5, with 9 bases lining up with TRBD2. The input for sequencing was peripheral blood, taken 28 days after the second AZD1222 dose. This receptor was taken from an adult who received the AZD1222 COVID-19 vaccine. CDR3 sequence reads: CASSSHRSGGLQETQYF. The CDR3 DNA follows: TGTGCCAGCAGCTCGCATAGAAGCGGGGGGCTCCAAGAGACCCAGTACTTC. The full variable domain, in which reference TRBV7-9 and TRBJ2-5 provide the parts outside the CDR3, is DTGVSQNPRHKITKRGQNVTFRCDPISEHNRLYWYRQTLGQGPEFLTYFQNEAQLEKSRLLSDRFSAERPKGSFSTLEIQRTEQGDSAMYLCASSSHRSGGLQETQYFGPGTRLLVL.